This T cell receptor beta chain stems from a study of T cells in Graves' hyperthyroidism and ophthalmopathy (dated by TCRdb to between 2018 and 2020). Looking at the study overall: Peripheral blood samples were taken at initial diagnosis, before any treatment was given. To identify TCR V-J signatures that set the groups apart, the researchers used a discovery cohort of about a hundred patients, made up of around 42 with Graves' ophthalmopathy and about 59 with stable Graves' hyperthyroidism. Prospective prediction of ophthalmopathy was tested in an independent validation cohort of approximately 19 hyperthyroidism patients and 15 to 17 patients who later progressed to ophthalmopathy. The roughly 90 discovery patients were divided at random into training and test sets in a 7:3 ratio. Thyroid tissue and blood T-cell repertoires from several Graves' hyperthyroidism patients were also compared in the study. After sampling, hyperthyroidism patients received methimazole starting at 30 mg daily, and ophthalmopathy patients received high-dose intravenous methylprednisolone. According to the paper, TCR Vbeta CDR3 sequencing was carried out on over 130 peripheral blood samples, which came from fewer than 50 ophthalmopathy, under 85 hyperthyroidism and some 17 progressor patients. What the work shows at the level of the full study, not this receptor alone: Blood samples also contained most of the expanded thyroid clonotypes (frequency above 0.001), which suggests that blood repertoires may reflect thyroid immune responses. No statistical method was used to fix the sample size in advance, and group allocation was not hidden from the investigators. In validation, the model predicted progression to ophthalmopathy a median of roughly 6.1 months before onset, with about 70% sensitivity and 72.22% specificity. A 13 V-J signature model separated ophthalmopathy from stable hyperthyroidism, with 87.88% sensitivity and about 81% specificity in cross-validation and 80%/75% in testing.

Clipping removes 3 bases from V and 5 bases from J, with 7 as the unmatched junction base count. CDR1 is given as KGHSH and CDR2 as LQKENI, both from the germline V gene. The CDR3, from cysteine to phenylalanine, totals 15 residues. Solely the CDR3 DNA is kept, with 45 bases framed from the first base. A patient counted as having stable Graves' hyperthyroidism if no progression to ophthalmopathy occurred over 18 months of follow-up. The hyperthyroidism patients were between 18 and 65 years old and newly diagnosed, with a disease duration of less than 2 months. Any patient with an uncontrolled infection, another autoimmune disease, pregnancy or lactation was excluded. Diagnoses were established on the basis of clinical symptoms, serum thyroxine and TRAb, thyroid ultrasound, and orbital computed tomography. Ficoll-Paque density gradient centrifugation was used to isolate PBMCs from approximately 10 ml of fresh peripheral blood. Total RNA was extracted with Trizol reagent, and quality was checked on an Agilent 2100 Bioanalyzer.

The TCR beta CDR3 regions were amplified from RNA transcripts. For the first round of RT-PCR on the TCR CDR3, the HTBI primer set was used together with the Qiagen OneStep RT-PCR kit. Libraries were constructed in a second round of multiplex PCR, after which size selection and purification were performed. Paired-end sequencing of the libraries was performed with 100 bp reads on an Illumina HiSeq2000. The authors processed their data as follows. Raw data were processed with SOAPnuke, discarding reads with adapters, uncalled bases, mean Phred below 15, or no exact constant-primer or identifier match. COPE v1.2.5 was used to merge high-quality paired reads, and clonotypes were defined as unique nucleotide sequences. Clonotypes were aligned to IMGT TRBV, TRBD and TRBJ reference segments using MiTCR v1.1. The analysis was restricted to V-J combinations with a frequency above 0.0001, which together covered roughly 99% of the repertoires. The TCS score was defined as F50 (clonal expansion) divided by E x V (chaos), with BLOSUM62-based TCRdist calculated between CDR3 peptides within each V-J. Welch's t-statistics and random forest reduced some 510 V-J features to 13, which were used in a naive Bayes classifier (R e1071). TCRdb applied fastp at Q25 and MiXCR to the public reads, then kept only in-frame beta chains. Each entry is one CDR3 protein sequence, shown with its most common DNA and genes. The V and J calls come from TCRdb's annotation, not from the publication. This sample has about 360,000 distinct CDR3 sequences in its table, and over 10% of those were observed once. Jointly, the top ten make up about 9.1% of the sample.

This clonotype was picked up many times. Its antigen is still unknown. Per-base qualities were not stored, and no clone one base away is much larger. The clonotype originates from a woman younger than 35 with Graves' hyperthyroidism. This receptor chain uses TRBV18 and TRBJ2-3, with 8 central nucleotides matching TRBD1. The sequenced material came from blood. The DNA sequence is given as TGTGCCAGCTCACCGGGACAGGCCCGCATAGATACGCAGTATTTT. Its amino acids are CASSPGQARIDTQYF.